This passage covers 10 T cell receptor beta chains from one sample sequenced in a study of blood T cell repertoires in COVID-19. The assay was immunoSEQ multiplex PCR, and TCRdb's table has in-frame clones only and misses some. Of over 90,000 clones in the sample, around 87% were seen once. Specimen: peripheral blood. Receptor source: a human donor in a cohort sampled during active COVID-19.

The V gene is TRBV3-1 (or the pseudogene TRBV3-2), the J gene TRBJ1-1; D unclear. V was trimmed by 0 bases and J by 5 bases, leaving 19 bases between them. The V gene's germline CDR1 is LGHDT and CDR2 YNNKEL (reference sequence). This CDR3 is built from 17 residues. This CDR3 is CASSQDMGRSVRTEAFF. The DNA for the CDR3 is TGTGCCAGCAGCCAAGATATGGGGAGAAGCGTACGGACTGAAGCTTTCTTT.

The chain uses TRBV7-2 and TRBJ2-1; 13 bases map to TRBD2. After removal of 1 base from V and 12 bases from J, the junction contained 9 bases not matched to a gene. This CDR3 is built from 16 residues. Germline CDR1 and CDR2: SGHTA and FQGNSA. CDR3 nucleotide sequence: TGTGCCAGCAGCTTAGAGACTAGCGGGAGGCTTCTACGGCAGTTCTTC. It specifies CASSLETSGRLLRQFF. Together with reference TRBV7-2 and TRBJ2-1, the CDR3 gives the full variable domain: GAGVSQSPSNKVTEKGKDVELRCDPISGHTALYWYRQSLGQGLEFLIYFQGNSAPDKSGLPSDRFSAERTGGSVSTLTIQRTQQEDSAVYLCASSLETSGRLLRQFFGPGTRLTVL.

V is TRBV6-5 and J is TRBJ2-1; maybe TRBD2 (5 bases). The germline V gene encodes CDR1 MNHEY and CDR2 SVGAGI. This CDR3 contains 12 residues. Trimming pared 8 bases from V and 6 bases from J, leaving 11 bases between. The CDR3 is CASRRAGNEQFF. CDR3 in DNA: TGTGCCAGCCGTAGGGCGGGCAATGAGCAGTTCTTC.

This chain joins TRBV28 and TRBJ2-4, with TRBD1 as a possible D gene (7 bases). The CDR3 length is 16 residues. Trimming pared 2 bases from V and 2 bases from J, leaving 13 bases between. Germline V gives CDR1 MDHEN, CDR2 SYDVKM. CDR3 sequence reads: CASSLVQGGTKNIQYF. The CDR3 DNA reads TGTGCCAGCAGTTTAGTGCAGGGGGGAACCAAAAACATTCAGTACTTC.

This rearrangement joins TRBV5-4 to TRBJ2-7; a weak D match, TRBD1 (6 bases). Trimming removed 4 bases from V and 4 bases from J, with 15 bases in between. Germline loops: CDR1 SGHNT, CDR2 YYREEE (reference sequence). This CDR3 contains 14 residues. The CDR3, as DNA: TGTGCCAGCAGCCGCCAGGGGACCCCTTACGAGCAGTACTTC. Translating it yields CASSRQGTPYEQYF. Supplemented by reference TRBV5-4 and TRBJ2-7, the full variable domain reads ETGVTQSPTHLIKTRGQQVTLRCSSQSGHNTVSWYQQALGQGPQFIFQYYREEENGRGNFPPRFSGLQFPNYSSELNVNALELDDSALYLCASSRQGTPYEQYFGPGTRLTVT.

This chain links TRBV29-1 with TRBJ2-7; 8 bases match TRBD2. The CDR3 has 13 residues. The J segment lost 2 bases and the V segment lost 7 bases, leaving 7 bases of the junction unmatched. Germline CDR1 and CDR2: SQVTM and ANQGSEA. CDR3 sequence: CSAGGGPTYEQYF. As DNA, the CDR3 is TGCAGCGCCGGGGGGGGCCCCACCTACGAGCAGTACTTC.

This sequence joins TRBV5-4 and TRBJ1-2, with TRBD1 matching 8 bases. Germline-derived CDR1 and CDR2 are SGHNT and YYREEE (reference sequence). The CDR3 length is 14 residues. The ends lost 6 bases at V and 4 bases at J; junction bases unmatched: 8. This CDR3 is CASNLDRESYGYTF. CDR3 nucleotide sequence: TGTGCCAGCAACCTGGACAGGGAGAGCTATGGCTACACCTTC.

The chain is built from TRBV27 and TRBJ2-1; D is unclear. Per germline, CDR1 MNHEY and CDR2 SMNVEV (reference sequence). The CDR3 length is 14 residues. V was shortened by 5 bases and J by 9 bases, with 17 bases between the two germline ends. The CDR3: CASSGWATPSEQFF. In DNA, the CDR3 is TGTGCCAGCAGTGGGTGGGCTACTCCCAGTGAGCAGTTCTTC.

The chain carries TRBV7-9 and TRBJ1-1, with 7 bases identical to TRBD1. V lost 6 bases to trimming and J lost 0 bases; unmatched junction nucleotides: 7. The CDR3 totals 15 residues. The germline gives CDR1 SEHNR, CDR2 FQNEAQ (reference sequence). Here the CDR3 DNA reads TGTGCCAGCAGTCCTAGACAGGGTCTGAACACTGAAGCTTTCTTT. Translation: CASSPRQGLNTEAFF.

V is TRBV19 and J is TRBJ1-1, with a weak D call TRBD1 (5 bases). The CDR3 runs to 14 residues. CDR1 and CDR2 (germline): LNHDA, SQIVND (reference sequence). Trimming removed 8 bases at V and 2 bases at J, with 15 bases between. Here the CDR3 DNA reads TGTGCCAGTCTGTCTGCAGGGTCCAACACTGAAGCTTTCTTT. Residues: CASLSAGSNTEAFF.